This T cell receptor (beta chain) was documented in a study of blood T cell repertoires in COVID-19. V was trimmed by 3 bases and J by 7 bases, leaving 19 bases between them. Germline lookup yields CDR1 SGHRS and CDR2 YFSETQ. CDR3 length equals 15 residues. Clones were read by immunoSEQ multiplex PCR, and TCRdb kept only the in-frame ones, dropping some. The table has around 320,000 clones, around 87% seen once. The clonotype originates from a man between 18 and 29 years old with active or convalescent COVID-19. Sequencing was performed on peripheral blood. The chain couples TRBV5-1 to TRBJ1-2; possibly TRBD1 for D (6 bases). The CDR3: CASSSPGVVGGGYTF. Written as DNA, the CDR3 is TGCGCCAGCAGCTCCCCGGGCGTCGTAGGGGGTGGCTACACCTTC.